Below, 5 T cell receptor beta chains from the same sample are listed, as sequenced in a study of T cells in Graves' hyperthyroidism and ophthalmopathy. RNA transcripts served as the template for amplifying TCR beta CDR3 regions. First-round RT-PCR with HTBI primers amplified the TCR CDR3 region. TCRdb recomputed calls from the multiplex PCR reads with MiXCR, one row per CDR3 protein. The sample carries about 200,000 distinct CDR3 sequences, about 18% recorded once. Sequenced material: blood. All receptors come from a man aged 40-50 years with Graves' hyperthyroidism.

This clonotype was seen many times. This chain joins TRBV28 and TRBJ1-1; D gene unclear. CDR1 is MDHEN, CDR2 SYDVKM, per germline. This CDR3 has 11 residues. Here the CDR3 reads CASEDANEAFF. In DNA, the CDR3 is TGTGCGAGCGAGGACGCGAATGAAGCTTTCTTT.

V usage is TRBV11-2 and J usage is TRBJ2-3, with 9 nucleotides matching TRBD2. The CDR3 spans 16 residues. V trimming: 1 base; J trimming: 5 bases; junction bases outside the gene matches: 7. Germline V gene sequence: CDR1 SGHAT, CDR2 FQNNGV. CDR3 loop: CASSLGWSGGQDTQYF. The CDR3 bases are TGTGCCAGCAGCTTAGGTTGGAGCGGGGGGCAAGATACGCAGTATTTT.

Ten or more counts support this clonotype. The chain is built from TRBV29-1 and TRBJ2-3; 7 bases are a match to TRBD1. The CDR3 runs 13 residues. J lost 5 bases, V lost 4 bases, and 6 bases had no gene match. In germline, CDR1 is SQVTM, CDR2 ANQGSEA. CDR3 sequence (DNA): TGCAGCGTTGCAGAGGGGGCGGGAGATACGCAGTATTTT. Its protein is CSVAEGAGDTQYF.

The rearrangement joins TRBV5-4 to TRBJ2-6; perhaps TRBD2 as D (5 bases). The CDR3 covers 16 residues. Germline-derived CDR1 and CDR2 are SGHNT and YYREEE (reference sequence). V dropped 4 bases and J dropped 1 base, with 12 bases sitting between them. The CDR3 reads CASSTGGWSGANVLTF. CDR3 DNA sequence: TGTGCCAGCAGCACCGGCGGGTGGTCTGGGGCCAACGTCCTGACTTTC.

The rearrangement uses TRBV5-6 and TRBJ1-4, with a tentative D call TRBD1 (6 bases). Germline V gene sequence: CDR1 SGHDT, CDR2 YYEEEE. With 4 bases removed from V and 8 bases from J, the gap between germline ends came to 15 bases. CDR3 length: 14 amino acids. DNA of the CDR3: TGTGCCAGCAGCCCGGGACAAACGGGAGAAAAACTGTTTTTT. It translates to CASSPGQTGEKLFF. Full variable domain (rest looked up from reference TRBV5-6 and TRBJ1-4): DAGVTQSPTHLIKTRGQQVTLRCSPKSGHDTVSWYQQALGQGPQFIFQYYEEEERQRGNFPDRFSGHQFPNYSSELNVNALLLGDSALYLCASSPGQTGEKLFFGSGTQLSVL.